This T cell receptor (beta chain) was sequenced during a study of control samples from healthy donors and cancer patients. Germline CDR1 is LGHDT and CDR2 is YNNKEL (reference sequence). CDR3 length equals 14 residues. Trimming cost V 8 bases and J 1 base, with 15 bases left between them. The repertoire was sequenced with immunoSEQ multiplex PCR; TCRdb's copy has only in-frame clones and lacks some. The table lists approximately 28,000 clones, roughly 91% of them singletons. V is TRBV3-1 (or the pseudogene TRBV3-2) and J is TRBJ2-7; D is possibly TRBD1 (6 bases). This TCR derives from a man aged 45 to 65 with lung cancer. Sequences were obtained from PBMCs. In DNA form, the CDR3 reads TGTGCCAGCGAAGGGGCGACAGGATCCTACGAGCAGTACTTC. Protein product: CASEGATGSYEQYF.